These T cell receptor beta chains were read from a single sample in a study of cytomegalovirus exposure and HLA in healthy donors. Data came from immunoSEQ multiplex PCR; TCRdb stores just in-frame clones and leaves some out. The sample holds some 140,000 clones, approximately 84% seen once. The specimen was PBMCs. These receptor sequences come from a woman between 25 and 40 years old in good health and CMV-seronegative. Both conserved end residues are part of each CDR3.

>TRBV2|TRBJ2-3
CASSNKDTQYF
>TRBV6-1|TRBJ1-2
CASSVYQGALFGYTF
>TRBV20-1|TRBJ2-7
CSARAGQRCHF
>TRBV19|TRBJ2-7
CASSRVIGTGSYEQYF
>TRBV11-2|TRBJ2-7
CASTPGRGGTGREQYF
>TRBV28|TRBJ2-7
CASSLSGVGSYEQYF
>TRBV30|TRBJ1-2
CACRQGRVGGYTF
>TRBV15|TRBJ2-2
CATSNPGLANTGELFF
>TRBV7-3|TRBJ2-2
CASSPPGGNTGELFF
>TRBV6-5|TRBJ1-2
CASSYTSPRQGYGYTF
>TRBV5-4|TRBJ2-5
CASSPRTGKETQYF
>TRBV28|TRBJ2-1
CASSAGAVWNEQFF